This entry concerns a single T cell receptor (beta chain). Trimming removed 3 bases from V and 1 base from J, with 13 bases in between. Germline assignment: CDR1 SGHTA and CDR2 FQGNSA. The CDR3 spans 16 residues. Original data processing: It was from reference gene primer amplification that nucleated cell counts were estimated. Generated by immunoSEQ multiplex PCR, the TCRdb table keeps only in-frame clones and is missing some. V and J calls and clone size are those listed in that table; D and trimming were worked out from the DNA. This repertoire shows about 360,000 clones, approximately 86% found once; its top ten account for 7.1%. This sample was taken from a study of blood T cell repertoires in COVID-19. At the level of the study: PBMCs, B-cell-depleted T cells, or T cells were the source of the cDNA or gDNA that made up the material.

Material for sequencing was peripheral blood. The clonotype was recovered from a woman aged 55 to 70 with COVID-19, enrolled during active disease. The chain couples TRBV7-2 to TRBJ2-1, with a possible D match to TRBD2 (5 bases). CDR3 DNA: TGTGCCAGCAGCTTTGGGCGGACTCCTTCCTACAATGAGCAGTTCTTC. Translated, it gives CASSFGRTPSYNEQFF.